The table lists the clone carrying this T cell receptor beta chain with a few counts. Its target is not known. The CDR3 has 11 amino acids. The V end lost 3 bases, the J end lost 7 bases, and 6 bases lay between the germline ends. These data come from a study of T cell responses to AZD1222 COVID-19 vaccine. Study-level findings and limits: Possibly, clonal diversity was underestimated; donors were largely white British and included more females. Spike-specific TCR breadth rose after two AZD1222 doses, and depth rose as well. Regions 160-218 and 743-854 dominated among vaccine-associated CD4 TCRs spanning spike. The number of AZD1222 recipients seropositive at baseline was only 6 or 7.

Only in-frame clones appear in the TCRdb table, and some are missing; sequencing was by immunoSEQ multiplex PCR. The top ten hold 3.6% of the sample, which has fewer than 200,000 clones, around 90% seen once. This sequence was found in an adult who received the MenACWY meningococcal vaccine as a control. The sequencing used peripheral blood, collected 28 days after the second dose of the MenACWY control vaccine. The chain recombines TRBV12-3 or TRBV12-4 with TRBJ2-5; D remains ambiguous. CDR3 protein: CASSFVGTQYF. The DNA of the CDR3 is TGTGCCAGCAGTTTTGTAGGGACCCAGTACTTC.